This T cell receptor beta chain stems from a study of blood T cell repertoires in COVID-19. The CDR3 sequence is 16 residues long. Germline CDR1 is LGHNT and CDR2 is FRNRAP. Trimming removed 6 bases from V and 8 bases from J, with 25 bases in between. Source study methods: Amplification from reference gene primers served as the basis for estimated nucleated cell counts. This table comes from immunoSEQ multiplex PCR, and its TCRdb copy is limited to in-frame clones, with some not included. V and J calls plus clone size are reproduced from that table; the DNA served to infer D and trimming. The repertoire consists of some 450,000 clones, with about 91% occurring once and the leading ten covering over 10%. This clone has only a few counts.

The specimen sequenced was peripheral blood. This sequence originates from a woman in her 50s with COVID-19, enrolled during active disease. V and J are TRBV12-5 and TRBJ1-2; no firm D call. The CDR3 loop is CASGRLKEGLVWGYTF. For the CDR3, the DNA is TGTGCTAGTGGGAGATTAAAAGAGGGTTTGGTGTGGGGCTACACCTTC.